This T cell receptor (beta chain) stems from a study of blood T cell repertoires in COVID-19. For the study at large: Samples taken during acute and convalescent COVID-19 were collected in the United States, Italy and Spain. PBMCs, B-cell-depleted T cells, or T cells were the source of the cDNA or gDNA that made up the material.

The CDR3 is 16 amino acids. Germline CDR1 and CDR2: SGHVS and FQNEAQ. The trim removed 2 bases at V and 4 bases at J, leaving 8 bases unmatched. Original handling: Amplification with reference gene primers provided the estimates of nucleated cell counts. Here immunoSEQ multiplex PCR was the method, and the copy in TCRdb shows in-frame clones only, minus some. That table supplies the V and J calls and clone size; D and trimming were determined from the DNA. Among about 130,000 clones listed, more than 70% were seen once. This clone was found once. The sequence came from a woman aged 25 to 39 who had recovered from COVID-19. The rearrangement links TRBV7-8 to TRBJ1-1, with 9 positions matching TRBD1. The material sequenced was peripheral blood. CDR3 DNA: TGTGCCAGCAGCTTATGGGACAGGGAATCGAGCACTGAAGCTTTCTTT. Protein sequence: CASSLWDRESSTEAFF.